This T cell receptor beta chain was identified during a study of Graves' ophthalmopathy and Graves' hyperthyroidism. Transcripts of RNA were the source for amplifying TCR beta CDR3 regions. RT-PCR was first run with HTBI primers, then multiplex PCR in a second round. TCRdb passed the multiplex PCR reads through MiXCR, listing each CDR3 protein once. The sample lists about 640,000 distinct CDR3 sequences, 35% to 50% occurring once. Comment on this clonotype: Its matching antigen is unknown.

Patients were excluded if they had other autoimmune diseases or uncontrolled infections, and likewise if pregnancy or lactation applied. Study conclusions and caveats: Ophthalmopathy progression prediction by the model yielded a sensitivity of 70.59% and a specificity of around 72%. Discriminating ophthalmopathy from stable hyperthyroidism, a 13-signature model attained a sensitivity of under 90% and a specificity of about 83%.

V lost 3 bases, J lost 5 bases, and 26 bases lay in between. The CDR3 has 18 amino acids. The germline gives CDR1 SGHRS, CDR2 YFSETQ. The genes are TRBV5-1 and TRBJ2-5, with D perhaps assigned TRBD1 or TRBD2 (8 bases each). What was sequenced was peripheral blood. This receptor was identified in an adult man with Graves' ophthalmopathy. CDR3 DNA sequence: TGCGCCAGCAGCTCACAACAGGGGGGACTAGGCCTTCAGGAGACCCAGTACTTC. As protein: CASSSQQGGLGLQETQYF.